These 5 T cell receptor beta chains originate from one sample sequenced in a study of shared clonotypes between healthy human individuals. The protocol was immunoSEQ multiplex PCR, while the TCRdb copy is restricted to in-frame clones and leaves out a portion. The table lists roughly 2.5 million clones, around nine tenths of them singletons. Sequenced material: naive CD4+ T cells sorted from blood. Documented subset: CD45RA+ positively selected. The origin of the receptors is a young man in good health.

For this clone: Other nucleotide sequences in the sample specify the same CDR3. This sequence joins TRBV6-5 and TRBJ2-7, with a tentative D call TRBD1 (6 bases). This CDR3 contains 14 residues. V lost 6 bases, J lost 0 bases, and 12 bases lay in between. CDR1 and CDR2 from the germline V gene are MNHEY and SVGAGI. DNA for the CDR3: TGTGCCAGCAGCCGGCAGGGGAGCTCCTACGAGCAGTACTTC. Protein: CASSRQGSSYEQYF.

The genes are TRBV6-5 and TRBJ1-6, with unresolved D. This CDR3 comprises 14 residues. V gave up 4 bases and J gave up 2 bases, with 6 bases separating them. Germline V gene data show CDR1 as MNHEY and CDR2 as SVGAGI. The CDR3 protein is CASSSPAYNSPLHF. The CDR3 DNA follows: TGTGCCAGCAGTTCCCCAGCCTATAATTCACCCCTCCACTTT.

This clone occurred once. The chain combines TRBV7-9 with TRBJ2-1, with D tentatively TRBD1 or TRBD2 (5 bases each). The CDR3 has 15 residues. The germline CDR1 and CDR2 sequences are SEHNR and FQNEAQ (reference sequence). V was cut by 2 bases and J by 2 bases, with 10 bases left in between. The CDR3 region is CASSLRGDPYNEQFF. In DNA, the CDR3 is TGTGCCAGCAGCTTAAGGGGAGACCCCTACAATGAGCAGTTCTTC.

The chain joins TRBV18 to TRBJ2-3; 12 bases match TRBD2. CDR3 length: 17 residues. Germline CDR1 KGHSH, CDR2 LQKENI. Unmatched junction bases numbered 10, after V lost 6 bases and J lost 3 bases. DNA of the CDR3: TGTGCCAGCTCCCCCGAACTAGCGGGGGGTCTTACAGATACGCAGTATTTT. Encoded protein: CASSPELAGGLTDTQYF.

The rearrangement links TRBV7-9 to TRBJ2-1; 7 bases fit TRBD2. The V and J ends lost 0 bases and 9 bases, in that order; junction bases with no gene match: 14. Germline V gene sequence: CDR1 SEHNR, CDR2 FQNEAQ (reference sequence). The CDR3 spans 17 residues. CDR3 DNA: TGTGCCAGCAGCTTAGCGATGCGACTAGCAGGTTCAGGTGAGCAGTTCTTC. Protein product: CASSLAMRLAGSGEQFF.